This T cell receptor (beta chain) is drawn from a study of control samples from healthy donors and cancer patients. Profiling relied on immunoSEQ multiplex PCR, and the TCRdb table lists in-frame clones only, not all of them. The table has about 150,000 clones, about 94% seen once. The CDR3 spans 15 residues. The V and J ends lost 7 bases and 0 bases, in that order; junction bases with no gene match: 8. Germline V gives CDR1 SGHDT, CDR2 YYEEEE. The sequenced material came from blood. The clonotype comes from a man between 35 and 55 years old in good health. The chain has TRBV5-6 and TRBJ1-1, with TRBD1 matching 8 bases. The CDR3 loop is CASRVLTGVNTEAFF. As DNA, the CDR3 is TGTGCCAGCCGTGTATTGACAGGGGTGAACACTGAAGCTTTCTTT.